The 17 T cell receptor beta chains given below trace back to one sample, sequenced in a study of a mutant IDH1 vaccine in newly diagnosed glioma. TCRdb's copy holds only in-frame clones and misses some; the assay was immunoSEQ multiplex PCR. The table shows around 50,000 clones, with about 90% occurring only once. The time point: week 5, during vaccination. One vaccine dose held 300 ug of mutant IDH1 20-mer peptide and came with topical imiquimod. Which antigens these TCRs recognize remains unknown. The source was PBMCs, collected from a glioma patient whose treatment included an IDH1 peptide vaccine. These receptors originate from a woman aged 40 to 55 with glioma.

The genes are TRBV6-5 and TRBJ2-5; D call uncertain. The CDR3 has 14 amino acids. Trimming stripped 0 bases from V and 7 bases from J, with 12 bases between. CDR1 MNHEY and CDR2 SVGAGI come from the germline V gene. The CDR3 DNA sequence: TGTGCCAGCAGTTACTCGGTTTTAGCTGGGACCCAGTACTTC. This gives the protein CASSYSVLAGTQYF.

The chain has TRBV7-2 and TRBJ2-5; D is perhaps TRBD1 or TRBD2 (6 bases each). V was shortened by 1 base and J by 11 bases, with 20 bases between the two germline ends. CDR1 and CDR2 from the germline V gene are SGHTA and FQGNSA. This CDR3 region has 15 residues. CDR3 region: CASSLEGGGSLQQYF. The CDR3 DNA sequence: TGTGCCAGCAGCTTAGAGGGGGGAGGTTCACTCCAGCAGTACTTC.

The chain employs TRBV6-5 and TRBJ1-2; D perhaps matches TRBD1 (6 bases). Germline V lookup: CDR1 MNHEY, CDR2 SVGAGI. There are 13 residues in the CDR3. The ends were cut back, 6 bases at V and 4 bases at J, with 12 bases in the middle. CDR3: CASSSDRSYGYTF. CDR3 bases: TGTGCCAGCAGCAGCGACAGGTCCTATGGCTACACCTTC.

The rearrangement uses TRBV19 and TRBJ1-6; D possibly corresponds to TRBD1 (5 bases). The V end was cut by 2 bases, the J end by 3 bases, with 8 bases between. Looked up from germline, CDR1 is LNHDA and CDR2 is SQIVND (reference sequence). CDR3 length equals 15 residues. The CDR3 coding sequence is TGTGCCAGTAGTATAACAGGAGACTATAATTCACCCCTCCACTTT. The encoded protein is CASSITGDYNSPLHF.

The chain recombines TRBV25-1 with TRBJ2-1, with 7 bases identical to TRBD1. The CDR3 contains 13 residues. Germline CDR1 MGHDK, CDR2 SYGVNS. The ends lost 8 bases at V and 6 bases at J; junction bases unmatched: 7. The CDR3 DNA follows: TGTGCCAGCCTCGACAGGGCGGGCAATGAGCAGTTCTTC. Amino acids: CASLDRAGNEQFF.

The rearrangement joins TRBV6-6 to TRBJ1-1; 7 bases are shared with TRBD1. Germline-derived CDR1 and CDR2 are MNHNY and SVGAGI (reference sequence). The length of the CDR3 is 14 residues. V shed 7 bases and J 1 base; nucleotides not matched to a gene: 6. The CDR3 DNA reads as TGTGCCAGCACCCGACAGGGAAAGAACACTGAAGCTTTCTTT. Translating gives CASTRQGKNTEAFF.

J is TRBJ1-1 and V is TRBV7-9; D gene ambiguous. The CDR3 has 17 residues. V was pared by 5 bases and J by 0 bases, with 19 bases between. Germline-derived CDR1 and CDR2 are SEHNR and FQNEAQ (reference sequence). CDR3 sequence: CASSRMASAFMNTEAFF. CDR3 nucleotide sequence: TGTGCCAGCAGCCGGATGGCGTCAGCATTTATGAACACTGAAGCTTTCTTT. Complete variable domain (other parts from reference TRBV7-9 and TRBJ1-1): DTGVSQNPRHKITKRGQNVTFRCDPISEHNRLYWYRQTLGQGPEFLTYFQNEAQLEKSRLLSDRFSAERPKGSFSTLEIQRTEQGDSAMYLCASSRMASAFMNTEAFFGQGTRLTVV.

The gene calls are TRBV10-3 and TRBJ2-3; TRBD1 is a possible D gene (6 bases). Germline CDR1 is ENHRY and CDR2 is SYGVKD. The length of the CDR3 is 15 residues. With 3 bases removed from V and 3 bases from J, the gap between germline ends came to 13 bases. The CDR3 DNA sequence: TGTGCCATCAGTGATGCAGGGGTAGGGACAGATACGCAGTATTTT. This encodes CAISDAGVGTDTQYF.

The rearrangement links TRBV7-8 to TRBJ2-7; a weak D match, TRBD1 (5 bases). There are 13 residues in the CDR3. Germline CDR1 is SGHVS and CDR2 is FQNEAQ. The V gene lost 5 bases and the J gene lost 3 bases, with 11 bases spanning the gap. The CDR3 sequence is CASSPWTNYEQYF. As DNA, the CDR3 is TGTGCCAGCAGCCCTTGGACAAACTACGAGCAGTACTTC.

CDR3 bases: TGTGCCAGCAAAGACAGTAACACTGAAGCTTTCTTT. It encodes CASKDSNTEAFF. The chain links TRBV6-1 to TRBJ1-1; a possible D gene is TRBD1 (5 bases). The CDR3 loop spans 12 amino acids. V dropped 7 bases and J dropped 2 bases, with 8 bases sitting between them. Germline lookup yields CDR1 MNHNS and CDR2 SASEGT.

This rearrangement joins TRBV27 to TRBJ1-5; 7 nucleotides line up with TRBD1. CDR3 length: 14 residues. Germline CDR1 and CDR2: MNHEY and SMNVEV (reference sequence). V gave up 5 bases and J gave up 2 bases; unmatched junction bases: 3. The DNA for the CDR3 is TGTGCCAGCAGTGTCCAGGGGGGCAATCAGCCCCAGCATTTT. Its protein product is CASSVQGGNQPQHF.

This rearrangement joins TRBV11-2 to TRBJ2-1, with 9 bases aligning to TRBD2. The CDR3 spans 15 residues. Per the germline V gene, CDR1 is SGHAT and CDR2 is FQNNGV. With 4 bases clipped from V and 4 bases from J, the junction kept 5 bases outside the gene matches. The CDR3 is CASSSRLAVYNEQFF. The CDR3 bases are TGTGCCAGCAGCTCCAGACTAGCGGTTTACAATGAGCAGTTCTTC. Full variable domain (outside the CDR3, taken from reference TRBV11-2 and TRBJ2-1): EAGVAQSPRYKIIEKRQSVAFWCNPISGHATLYWYQQILGQGPKLLIQFQNNGVVDDSQLPKDRFSAERLKGVDSTLKIQPAKLEDSAVYLCASSSRLAVYNEQFFGPGTRLTVL.

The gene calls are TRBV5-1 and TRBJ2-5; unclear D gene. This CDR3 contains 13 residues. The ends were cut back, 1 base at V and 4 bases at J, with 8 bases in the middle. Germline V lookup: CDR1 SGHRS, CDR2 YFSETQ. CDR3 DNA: TGCGCCAGCAGCTTGTTGTGGGGAGAGACCCAGTACTTC. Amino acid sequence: CASSLLWGETQYF.

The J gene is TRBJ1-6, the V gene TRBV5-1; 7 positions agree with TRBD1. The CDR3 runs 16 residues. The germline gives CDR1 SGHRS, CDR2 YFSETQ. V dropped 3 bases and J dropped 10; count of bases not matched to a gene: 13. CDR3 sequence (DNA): TGCGCCAGCAGCTCTGCCGTACAGGGGTCAGGATCACCCCTCCACTTT. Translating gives CASSSAVQGSGSPLHF.

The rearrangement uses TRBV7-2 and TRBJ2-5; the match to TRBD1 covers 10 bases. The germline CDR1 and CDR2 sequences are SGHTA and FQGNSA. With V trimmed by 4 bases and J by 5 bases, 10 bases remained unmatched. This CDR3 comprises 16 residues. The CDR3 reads CASSSLRDRGFETQYF. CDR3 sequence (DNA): TGTGCCAGCAGCTCATTGCGGGACAGGGGTTTTGAGACCCAGTACTTC.

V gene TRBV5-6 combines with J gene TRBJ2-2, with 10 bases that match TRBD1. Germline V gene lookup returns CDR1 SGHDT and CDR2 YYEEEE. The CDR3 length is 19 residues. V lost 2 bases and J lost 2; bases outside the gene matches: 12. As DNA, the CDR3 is TGTGCCAGCAGCTTTGGAGGCCGACGACAGGGGGCCAACACCGGGGAGCTGTTTTTT. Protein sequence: CASSFGGRRQGANTGELFF.

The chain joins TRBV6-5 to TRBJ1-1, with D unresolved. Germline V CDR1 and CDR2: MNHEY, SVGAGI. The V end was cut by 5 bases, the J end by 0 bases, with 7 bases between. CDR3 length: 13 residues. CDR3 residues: CASSIRLNTEAFF. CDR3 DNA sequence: TGTGCCAGCAGTATCCGGTTGAACACTGAAGCTTTCTTT.